This passage covers 21 T cell receptor beta chains from one sample sequenced in a study of blood T cell repertoires in COVID-19 (dated by TCRdb to 2018 to 2021). The library was produced with the immunoSEQ multiplex PCR assay. Held by TCRdb, this immuneACCESS table contains in-frame sequences only and omits some clones. Under half of the omission traces to an unresolved V gene where checked; the cause of the rest is unknown. The sample table lists under 350,000 clones, 80% to 90% of them with a count of one. The ten biggest clones cover about 4.2% of the sample. The sample taken for sequencing was PBMCs or T cells enriched from blood (not recorded which). The receptor source for this set is a woman aged 40 to 49 with acute COVID-19.

This sequence joins TRBV6-6 and TRBJ2-3; 8 nucleotides line up with TRBD1. Germline CDR1 reads MNHNY; CDR2 reads SVGAGI (reference sequence). The CDR3 runs to 15 residues. Trimming cost V 8 bases and J 0 bases; bases outside gene matches: 7. In nucleotides, the CDR3 is TGTGCCAGCGGGGAACAGGGGGGTAGCACAGATACGCAGTATTTT. The encoded protein is CASGEQGGSTDTQYF.

This rearrangement joins TRBV11-2 to TRBJ2-2, with 7 nucleotides matching TRBD1. V shed 5 bases and J 0 bases; nucleotides not matched to a gene: 3. Germline V gene data show CDR1 as SGHAT and CDR2 as FQNNGV. The CDR3 is made up of 15 amino acids. The CDR3 loop is CASSKGGANTGELFF. CDR3 coding DNA: TGTGCCAGCAGCAAAGGGGGCGCGAACACCGGGGAGCTGTTTTTT.

The gene calls are TRBV3-1 (or the pseudogene TRBV3-2) and TRBJ2-3, with TRBD2 matching 14 bases. Trimming removed 4 bases from V and 9 bases from J; junction bases left unmatched: 3. Germline CDR1 reads LGHDT; CDR2 reads YNNKEL (reference sequence). The CDR3 consists of 14 residues. The CDR3 is CASSLGLAGATQYF. DNA of the CDR3: TGTGCCAGCAGCCTGGGACTAGCGGGGGCCACGCAGTATTTT.

This clone was counted a single time. The gene calls are TRBV2 and TRBJ1-2; 7 positions agree with TRBD1. The CDR3 runs to 13 residues. CDR1 and CDR2 from the germline V gene are SNHLY and FYNNEI. The V segment lost 6 bases and the J segment 4 bases; nucleotides outside the gene matches: 5. CDR3 DNA: TGTGCCAGCAGGGGGGACAGTCCCTATGGCTACACCTTC. It translates to CASRGDSPYGYTF.

The chain employs TRBV12-1 and TRBJ1-5; the listed D gene, TRBD1, was not tested against the DNA. TRBV12-1 is a pseudogene segment. This CDR3 comprises 18 residues. CDR3 bases: TGTGCCAGCACCGATGAATACACAGGGTTATATAGCAATCAGCCCCAGCATTTT. Translated: CASTDEYTGLYSNQPQHF.

The rearrangement joins TRBV18 to TRBJ1-1; TRBD1 aligns across 9 bases. The CDR3 sequence is 16 residues long. Trimming removed 2 bases from V and 1 base from J; junction bases left unmatched: 5. Looked up from germline, CDR1 is KGHSH and CDR2 is LQKENI. CDR3 sequence: CASSPFSQGANTEAFF. CDR3 bases: TGTGCCAGCTCACCATTCTCACAGGGGGCGAACACTGAAGCTTTCTTT.

The rearrangement joins TRBV2 to TRBJ1-4, with a tentative D call TRBD1 (5 bases). CDR3 length: 14 amino acids. Trimming left V 6 bases short and J 7 bases short, with 15 bases between. Looked up from germline, CDR1 is SNHLY and CDR2 is FYNNEI. CDR3 nucleotide sequence: TGTGCCAGCAGCTGGGGGGAGATTAGTGAAAAACTGTTTTTT. Encoded protein: CASSWGEISEKLFF.

This chain joins TRBV7-2 and TRBJ2-1; 8 bases line up with TRBD2. V was pared by 1 base and J by 3 bases, with 8 bases of the junction left unmatched. Germline values: CDR1 SGHTA, CDR2 FQGNSA. The CDR3 covers 17 residues. Written as DNA, the CDR3 is TGTGCCAGCAGCTTAGAACCCCACGGGGGGGGCTACAATGAGCAGTTCTTC. Protein sequence: CASSLEPHGGGYNEQFF.

The table lists this clone with a count of one. V and J are TRBV19 and TRBJ2-3; 14 nucleotides line up with TRBD2. This CDR3 has 17 amino acids. CDR1 is LNHDA, CDR2 SQIVND, per germline (reference sequence). V lost 4 bases, J lost 3 bases, and 6 bases stayed unmatched. CDR3 sequence (DNA): TGTGCCAGTAGTACAGTGGGACTAGCGGGAGCTACAGATACGCAGTATTTT. This sequence encodes CASSTVGLAGATDTQYF.

V and J are TRBV3-1 (or the pseudogene TRBV3-2) and TRBJ1-6, with TRBD1 matching 11 bases. There are 15 residues in the CDR3. Per the germline V gene, CDR1 is LGHDT and CDR2 is YNNKEL (reference sequence). Germline trimming cut 5 bases from V and 10 bases from J; bases unmatched to any gene: 7. The CDR3 region is CASSATGTGGSPLHF. The DNA of the CDR3 is TGTGCCAGCAGCGCCACCGGGACAGGGGGATCACCCCTCCACTTT.

The rearrangement links TRBV6-5 to TRBJ1-2; D remains unclear. The CDR3 consists of 13 residues. CDR1 is MNHEY and CDR2 is SVGAGI in the germline V gene. The ends were cut back, 6 bases at V and 4 bases at J, with 12 bases in the middle. The CDR3 DNA follows: TGTGCCAGCAGACGACAACAGTCCTATGGCTACACCTTC. It specifies CASRRQQSYGYTF.

The V call is TRBV2, the J call TRBJ2-1, with D possibly being TRBD2 (6 bases). Trimming removed 3 bases from V and 4 bases from J, with 16 bases in between. Germline V CDR1 and CDR2: SNHLY, FYNNEI. This CDR3 has 16 amino acids. CDR3 protein: CASSDLGLALYNEQFF. CDR3 nucleotide sequence: TGTGCCAGCAGTGATTTGGGCCTAGCGCTTTACAATGAGCAGTTCTTC.

This chain joins TRBV3-1 (or the pseudogene TRBV3-2) and TRBJ2-2, with D possibly TRBD2 on 5 matching bases. The CDR3 runs 14 residues. From germline, CDR1 is LGHDT and CDR2 YNNKEL (reference sequence). V was clipped by 0 bases and J by 7 bases, with 9 bases between them. CDR3 protein: CASSQDTGFGELFF. In DNA form, the CDR3 reads TGTGCCAGCAGCCAAGATACGGGATTCGGGGAGCTGTTTTTT.

This clone occurred once. This chain uses TRBV7-3 with TRBJ2-3, with 8 bases lining up with TRBD2. The V gene end was trimmed by 1 base and the J gene end by 4 bases; junction bases not matched to a gene: 10. There are 17 residues in the CDR3. Germline V lookup: CDR1 SGHTA, CDR2 FQGTGA. The CDR3 nucleotides are TGTGCCAGCAGCTTAAGCGGGGGGCCCCGTTGGGCAGATACGCAGTATTTT. The encoded protein is CASSLSGGPRWADTQYF.

The chain combines TRBV7-2 with TRBJ2-1; 13 bases fit TRBD2. This CDR3 contains 17 residues. V gave up 2 bases and J gave up 10 bases; unmatched junction bases: 11. Germline CDR1 and CDR2: SGHTA and FQGNSA. CDR3 DNA: TGTGCCAGCAGCTTAAGGGGCTCCGGGACTAGCGGGGTGGAGCAGTTCTTC. Amino acids: CASSLRGSGTSGVEQFF. The entire variable domain, with the rest obtained from reference TRBV7-2 and TRBJ2-1, is as follows: GAGVSQSPSNKVTEKGKDVELRCDPISGHTALYWYRQSLGQGLEFLIYFQGNSAPDKSGLPSDRFSAERTGGSVSTLTIQRTQQEDSAVYLCASSLRGSGTSGVEQFFGPGTRLTVL.

The rearrangement joins TRBV5-1 to TRBJ1-2; 10 bases fit TRBD1. Trimming at V came to 7 bases and at J to 1 base, leaving 10 bases not matched to a gene. The CDR3 has 16 residues. CDR1 and CDR2 from the germline V gene are SGHRS and YFSETQ. DNA for the CDR3: TGCGCCAGCGGCCTGGACAGGGGGAACAGTAACTATGGCTACACCTTC. Protein sequence: CASGLDRGNSNYGYTF.

This chain uses TRBV11-2 with TRBJ2-1; a weak D match, TRBD2 (6 bases). V lost 2 bases to trimming and J lost 4 bases, with 18 bases between them. Germline assignment: CDR1 SGHAT and CDR2 FQNNGV. The CDR3 loop spans 17 amino acids. This CDR3 reads CASSLRGSLLTYNEQFF. CDR3 sequence (DNA): TGTGCCAGCAGCTTACGGGGGAGTTTGCTTACTTACAATGAGCAGTTCTTC.

The J gene is TRBJ1-2, the V gene TRBV4-3, with a tentative D call TRBD1 (6 bases). The CDR3 contains 18 residues. V was clipped by 0 bases and J by 0 bases, with 17 bases between them. The germline gives CDR1 LGHNA, CDR2 YSLEER. CDR3 sequence: CASSQDGQQTYTNYGYTF. CDR3 in DNA: TGCGCCAGCAGCCAAGACGGACAGCAGACCTACACTAACTATGGCTACACCTTC.

The chain is built from TRBV19 and TRBJ2-6, with unresolved D. The V and J ends lost 6 bases and 2 bases respectively, with 5 bases between them. There are 13 residues in the CDR3. Germline values: CDR1 LNHDA, CDR2 SQIVND (reference sequence). Written as DNA, the CDR3 is TGTGCCAGTAGCCAGACTGGGGCCAACGTCCTGACTTTC. This gives the protein CASSQTGANVLTF.

V gene TRBV6-5 combines with J gene TRBJ1-4; D possibly corresponds to TRBD1 (5 bases). Germline V gene lookup returns CDR1 MNHEY and CDR2 SVGAGI. The ends were cut back, 6 bases at V and 2 bases at J, with 10 bases in the middle. The CDR3 sequence is 14 residues long. In DNA form, the CDR3 reads TGTGCCAGCAGGCCAGGGTCTACTAATGAAAAACTGTTTTTT. This encodes CASRPGSTNEKLFF.

The rearrangement joins TRBV2 to TRBJ2-5, with 7 nucleotides matching TRBD1. The CDR3 runs to 13 residues. Germline trimming cut 7 bases from V and 5 bases from J; bases unmatched to any gene: 7. The germline gives CDR1 SNHLY, CDR2 FYNNEI. CDR3 nucleotides: TGTGCCAGCACTTCAAGGGGGCTTGAGACCCAGTACTTC. Translated, it gives CASTSRGLETQYF.